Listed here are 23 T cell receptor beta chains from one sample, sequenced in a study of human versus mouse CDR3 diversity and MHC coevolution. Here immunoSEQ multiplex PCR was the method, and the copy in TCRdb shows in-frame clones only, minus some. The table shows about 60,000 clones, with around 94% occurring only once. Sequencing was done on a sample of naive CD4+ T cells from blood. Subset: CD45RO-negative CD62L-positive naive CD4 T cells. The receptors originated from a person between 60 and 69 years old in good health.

Here the CDR3 DNA reads TGTGCCACCACTACGGGACTCTCGAAGGGCTACACCTTC. This codes for CATTTGLSKGYTF. The chain is built from TRBV6-6 and TRBJ1-2; TRBD1 might be the D (5 bases). This CDR3 contains 13 residues. Germline CDR1 MNHNY, CDR2 SVGAGI (reference sequence). The V end was cut by 10 bases, the J end by 8 bases, with 20 bases between.

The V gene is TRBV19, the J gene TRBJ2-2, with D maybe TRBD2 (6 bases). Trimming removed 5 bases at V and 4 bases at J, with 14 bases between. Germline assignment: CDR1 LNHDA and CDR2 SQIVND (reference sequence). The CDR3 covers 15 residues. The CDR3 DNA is TGTGCCAGTAGTGGCCGTACCGGGGGCACCGGGGAGCTGTTTTTT. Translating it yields CASSGRTGGTGELFF.

As DNA, the CDR3 is TGCAGCGTGCGGCCTGTCACAGATACGCAGTATTTT. Residues: CSVRPVTDTQYF. The V call is TRBV29-1, the J call TRBJ2-3, with D unclear. This CDR3 region has 12 residues. Germline V gene lookup returns CDR1 SQVTM and CDR2 ANQGSEA. Trimming stripped 6 bases from V and 2 bases from J, with 9 bases between.

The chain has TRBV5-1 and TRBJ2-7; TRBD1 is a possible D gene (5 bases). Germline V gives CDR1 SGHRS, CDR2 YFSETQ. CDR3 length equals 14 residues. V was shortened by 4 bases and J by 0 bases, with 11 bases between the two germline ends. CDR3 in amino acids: CASSAPDSSYEQYF. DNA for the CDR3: TGCGCCAGCAGCGCCCCCGACAGCTCCTACGAGCAGTACTTC. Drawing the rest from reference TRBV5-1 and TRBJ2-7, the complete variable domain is KAGVTQTPRYLIKTRGQQVTLSCSPISGHRSVSWYQQTPGQGLQFLFEYFSETQRNKGNFPGRFSGRQFSNSRSEMNVSTLELGDSALYLCASSAPDSSYEQYFGPGTRLTVT.

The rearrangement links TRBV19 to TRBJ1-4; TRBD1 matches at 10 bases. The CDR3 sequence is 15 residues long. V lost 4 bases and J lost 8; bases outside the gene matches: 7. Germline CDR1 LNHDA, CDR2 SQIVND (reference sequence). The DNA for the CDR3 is TGTGCCAGTAGTACTCGACAGGGGGCGGCGGAAAAACTGTTTTTT. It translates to CASSTRQGAAEKLFF.

CDR3 residues: CASSPRTGSSYEQYF. Written as DNA, the CDR3 is TGTGCCAGCAGCCCCCGGACAGGAAGCTCCTACGAGCAGTACTTC. This rearrangement joins TRBV5-8 to TRBJ2-7; 7 positions match TRBD1. Germline lookup yields CDR1 SGHTS and CDR2 YDEGEE. The CDR3 consists of 15 residues. The J segment lost 0 bases and the V segment lost 4 bases, leaving 7 bases of the junction unmatched.

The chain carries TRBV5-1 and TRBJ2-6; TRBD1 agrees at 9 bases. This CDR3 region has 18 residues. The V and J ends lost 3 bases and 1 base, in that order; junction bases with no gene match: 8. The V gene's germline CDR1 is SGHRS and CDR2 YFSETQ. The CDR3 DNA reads TGCGCCAGCAGCTCCCGGGACAGGGAAAGTTCTGGGGCCAACGTCCTGACTTTC. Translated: CASSSRDRESSGANVLTF.

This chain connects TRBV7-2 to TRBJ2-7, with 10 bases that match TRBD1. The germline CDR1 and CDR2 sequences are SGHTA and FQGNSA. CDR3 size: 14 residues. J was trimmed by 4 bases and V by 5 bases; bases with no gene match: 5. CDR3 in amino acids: CASSIGTGVYEQYF. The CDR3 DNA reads TGTGCCAGCAGCATCGGGACAGGGGTTTACGAGCAGTACTTC.

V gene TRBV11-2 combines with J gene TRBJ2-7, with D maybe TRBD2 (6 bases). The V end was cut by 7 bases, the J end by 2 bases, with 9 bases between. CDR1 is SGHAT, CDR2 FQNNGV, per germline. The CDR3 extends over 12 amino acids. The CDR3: CASKASAYEQYF. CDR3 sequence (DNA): TGTGCCAGCAAGGCTAGCGCCTACGAGCAGTACTTC.

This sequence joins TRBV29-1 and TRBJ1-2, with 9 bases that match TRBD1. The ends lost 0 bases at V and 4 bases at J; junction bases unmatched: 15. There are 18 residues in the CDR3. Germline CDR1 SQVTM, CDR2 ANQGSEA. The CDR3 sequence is CSVEDPGTGPSRLYGYTF. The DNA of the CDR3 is TGCAGCGTTGAAGATCCCGGGACAGGGCCCTCGAGGCTCTATGGCTACACCTTC.

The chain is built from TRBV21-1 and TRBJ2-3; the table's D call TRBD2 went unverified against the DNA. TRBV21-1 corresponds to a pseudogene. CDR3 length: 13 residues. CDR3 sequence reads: CASSPRGGNTQYF. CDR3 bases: TGTGCCAGCAGTCCCCGGGGTGGCAATACGCAGTATTTT.

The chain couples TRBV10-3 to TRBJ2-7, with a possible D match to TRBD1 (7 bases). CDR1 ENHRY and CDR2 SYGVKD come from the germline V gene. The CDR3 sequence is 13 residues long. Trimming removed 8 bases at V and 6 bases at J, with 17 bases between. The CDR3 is CAIAGQHVVEQYF. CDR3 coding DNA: TGTGCCATCGCGGGACAGCATGTCGTCGAGCAGTACTTC.

Written as DNA, the CDR3 is TGTGCCAGCAGCTTGCGAGACGAGCAGTACTTC. It specifies CASSLRDEQYF. V and J are TRBV5-6 and TRBJ2-7; no clear D gene. In germline, CDR1 is SGHDT, CDR2 YYEEEE. Trimming took off 1 base at V and 5 bases at J, with 4 bases between the two ends. The CDR3 extends over 11 amino acids.

DNA for the CDR3: TGTGCCAGCAGCTCCCGGGGACAGACTAGCACAGATACGCAGTATTTT. Translation: CASSSRGQTSTDTQYF. J is TRBJ2-3 and V is TRBV13; 7 nucleotides match TRBD1. This CDR3 contains 16 residues. Germline V gene lookup returns CDR1 PRHDT and CDR2 FYEKMQ (reference sequence). Trimming cost V 4 bases and J 0 bases; bases outside gene matches: 7.

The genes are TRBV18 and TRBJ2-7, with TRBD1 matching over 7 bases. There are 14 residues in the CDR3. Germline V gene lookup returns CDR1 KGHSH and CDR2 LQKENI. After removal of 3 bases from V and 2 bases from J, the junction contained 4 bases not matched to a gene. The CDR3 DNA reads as TGTGCCAGCTCACCTACTCAGGGGGCCTACGAGCAGTACTTC. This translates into CASSPTQGAYEQYF. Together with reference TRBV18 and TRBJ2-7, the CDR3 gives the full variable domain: NAGVMQNPRHLVRRRGQEARLRCSPMKGHSHVYWYRQLPEEGLKFMVYLQKENIIDESGMPKERFSAEFPKEGPSILRIQQVVRGDSAAYFCASSPTQGAYEQYFGPGTRLTVT.

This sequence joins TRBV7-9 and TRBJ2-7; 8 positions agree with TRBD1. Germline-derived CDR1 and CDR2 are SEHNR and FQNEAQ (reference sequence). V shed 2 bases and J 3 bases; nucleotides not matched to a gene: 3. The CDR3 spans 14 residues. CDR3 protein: CASSLTGGGYEQYF. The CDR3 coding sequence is TGTGCCAGCAGCTTAACAGGGGGTGGCTACGAGCAGTACTTC.

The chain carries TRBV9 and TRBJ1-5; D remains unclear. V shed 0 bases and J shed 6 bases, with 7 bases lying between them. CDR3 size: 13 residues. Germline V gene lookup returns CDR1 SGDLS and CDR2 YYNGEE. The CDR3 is CASSVASGQPQHF. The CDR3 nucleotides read TGTGCCAGCAGCGTAGCCAGTGGTCAGCCCCAGCATTTT.

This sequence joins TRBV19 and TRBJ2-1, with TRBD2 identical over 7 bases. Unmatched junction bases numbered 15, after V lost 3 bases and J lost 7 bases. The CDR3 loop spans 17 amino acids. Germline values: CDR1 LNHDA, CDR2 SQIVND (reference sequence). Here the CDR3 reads CASSILRGGSSVNEQFF. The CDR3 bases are TGTGCCAGTAGTATTCTTCGTGGCGGGAGCAGTGTTAATGAGCAGTTCTTC.

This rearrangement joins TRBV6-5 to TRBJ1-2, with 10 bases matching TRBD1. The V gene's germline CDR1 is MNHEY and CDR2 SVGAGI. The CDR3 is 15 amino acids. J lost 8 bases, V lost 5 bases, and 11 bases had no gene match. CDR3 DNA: TGTGCCAGCAGTCGGGGGGACAGGGGATTGAGGGGCTACACCTTC. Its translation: CASSRGDRGLRGYTF.

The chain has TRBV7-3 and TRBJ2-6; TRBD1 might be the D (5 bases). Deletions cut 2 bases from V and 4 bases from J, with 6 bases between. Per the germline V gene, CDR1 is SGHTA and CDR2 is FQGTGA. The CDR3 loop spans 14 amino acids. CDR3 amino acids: CASSLQGGANVLTF. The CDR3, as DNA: TGTGCCAGCAGCTTACAGGGAGGGGCCAACGTCCTGACTTTC.

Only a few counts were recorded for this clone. The CDR3 DNA reads TGTGCCAGTAGTATAGGCGGACAAGCAACTAATGAAAAACTGTTTTTT. It yields the protein CASSIGGQATNEKLFF. This chain joins TRBV19 and TRBJ1-4, with a tentative D call TRBD1 (5 bases). The CDR3 is 16 amino acids. With 1 base removed from V and 0 bases from J, the gap between germline ends came to 9 bases. CDR1 is LNHDA, CDR2 SQIVND, per germline (reference sequence).

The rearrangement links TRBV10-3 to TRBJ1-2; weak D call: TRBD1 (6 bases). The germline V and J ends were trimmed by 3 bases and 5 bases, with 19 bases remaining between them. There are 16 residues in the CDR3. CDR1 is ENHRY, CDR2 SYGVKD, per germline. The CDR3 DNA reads TGTGCCATCAGTGAACGGGCAGGGGATTTTGGGTATGGCTACACCTTC. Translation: CAISERAGDFGYGYTF.

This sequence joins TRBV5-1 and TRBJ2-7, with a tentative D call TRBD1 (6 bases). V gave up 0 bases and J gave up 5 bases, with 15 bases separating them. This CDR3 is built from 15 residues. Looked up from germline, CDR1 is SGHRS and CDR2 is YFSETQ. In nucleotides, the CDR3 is TGCGCCAGCAGCTTGGGGGGCCAGGGGATCGACGAGCAGTACTTC. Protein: CASSLGGQGIDEQYF. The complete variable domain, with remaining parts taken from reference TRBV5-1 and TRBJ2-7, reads KAGVTQTPRYLIKTRGQQVTLSCSPISGHRSVSWYQQTPGQGLQFLFEYFSETQRNKGNFPGRFSGRQFSNSRSEMNVSTLELGDSALYLCASSLGGQGIDEQYFGPGTRLTVT.